A single sample is the source of the 24 T cell receptor beta chains below, sequenced in a study of CD8+ T cells in alopecia areata (dated by TCRdb to the late 2010s). Library preparation was by the immunoSEQ multiplex PCR assay. RNA was extracted from all samples and reverse transcribed into cDNA as template for TCR sequencing. TCRdb mirrors the immuneACCESS table, restricted to in-frame sequences. Some clones are absent from its copies; in checked studies, under half trace to an unresolved V gene, and the reason for the others is unknown. The sample table lists about 110,000 clones, approximately 63% of them with a count of one. The top ten clonotypes cover 20% to 25% of the sample. The sample was CD8+ T cells sorted from blood. The receptors come from a human donor in good health.

This clone was observed a single time. The gene calls are TRBV9 and TRBJ2-1; D is perhaps TRBD1 (5 bases). Germline V gene sequence: CDR1 SGDLS, CDR2 YYNGEE. Trimming took off 0 bases at V and 10 bases at J, with 14 bases between the two ends. The CDR3 has 14 residues. The CDR3, as DNA: TGTGCCAGCAGCGTAGATGGACATCCGGCCGAGCAGTTCTTC. It yields the protein CASSVDGHPAEQFF.

This sequence joins TRBV7-9 and TRBJ2-5; weak D call: TRBD1 (5 bases). Germline assignment: CDR1 SEHNR and CDR2 FQNEAQ (reference sequence). The V gene lost 6 bases and the J gene lost 1 base, with 18 bases spanning the gap. The CDR3 has 16 amino acids. The CDR3 DNA is TGTGCCAGCAGTATTGGATACAGGACCACCCAAGAGACCCAGTACTTC. It translates to CASSIGYRTTQETQYF.

The chain uses TRBV29-1 and TRBJ2-3, with 9 nucleotides matching TRBD2. CDR1 SQVTM and CDR2 ANQGSEA come from the germline V gene. The CDR3 spans 14 residues. Losses at the gene ends were 6 bases for V and 2 bases for J; bases not matched to a gene: 6. Written as DNA, the CDR3 is TGCAGCGTCTTAGCGGGGGAATACACAGATACGCAGTATTTT. The encoded protein is CSVLAGEYTDTQYF.

This clone has a handful of counts. This chain joins TRBV27 and TRBJ2-2; D is possibly TRBD2 (6 bases). Trimming shortened V by 4 bases and J by 6 bases, and 6 bases separated the two germline ends. In germline, CDR1 is MNHEY, CDR2 SMNVEV (reference sequence). The CDR3 length is 12 residues. The DNA for the CDR3 is TGTGCCAGCAGTTGGGGGGCCGGGGAGCTGTTTTTT. This translates into CASSWGAGELFF.

V is TRBV2 and J is TRBJ2-7, with D perhaps TRBD1 (6 bases). The V gene lost 10 bases and the J gene lost 3 bases, with 10 bases spanning the gap. This CDR3 contains 11 residues. Germline values: CDR1 SNHLY, CDR2 FYNNEI. CDR3 in DNA: TGTGCCACAGGGGCATACTACGAGCAGTACTTC. This codes for CATGAYYEQYF.

The CDR3 here is CSVEDERGGEKLFF. The CDR3 nucleotides are TGCAGCGTTGAAGATGAACGGGGAGGGGAAAAACTGTTTTTT. The genes are TRBV29-1 and TRBJ1-4; D is ambiguous. Trimming took 0 bases from V and 8 from J, leaving 13 bases between them. CDR3 length: 14 amino acids. In germline, CDR1 is SQVTM, CDR2 ANQGSEA. The full variable domain, rest sourced from reference TRBV29-1 and TRBJ1-4, is SAVISQKPSRDICQRGTSLTIQCQVDSQVTMMFWYRQQPGQSLTLIATANQGSEATYESGFVIDKFPISRPNLTFSTLTVSNMSPEDSSIYLCSVEDERGGEKLFFGSGTQLSVL.

The gene calls are TRBV27 and TRBJ1-2; D is perhaps TRBD1 (5 bases). V was cut by 6 bases and J by 2 bases, with 10 bases left in between. This CDR3 has 13 residues. Germline-derived CDR1 and CDR2 are MNHEY and SMNVEV (reference sequence). The CDR3 region is CASSNTGNYGYTF. CDR3 nucleotides: TGTGCCAGCAGCAACACAGGAAACTATGGCTACACCTTC.

This sequence joins TRBV5-1 and TRBJ1-2; D is perhaps TRBD1 (5 bases). Between the trimmed V and J ends, which lost 3 bases and 4 bases, there was a span of 10 bases. Germline V lookup: CDR1 SGHRS, CDR2 YFSETQ. The CDR3 loop spans 13 amino acids. The CDR3 here is CASSSGMGYGYTF. The CDR3 coding sequence is TGCGCCAGCAGCTCAGGGATGGGCTATGGCTACACCTTC.

As regards this clone: One end of the junction fails to match germline, which may point to a read error. The V gene is TRBV2, the J gene TRBJ2-7; D gene uncertain. The CDR3 has 13 residues. The germline CDR1 and CDR2 sequences are SNHLY and FYNNEI. In nucleotides, the CDR3 is TGTGCCAGCAGTGAACTGGGCGCCTACGGGCAGTACTTC. Translated: CASSELGAYGQYF.

A single count supports this clone. The J gene is TRBJ2-7, the V gene TRBV18; a possible D gene is TRBD2 (7 bases). CDR3 length: 18 amino acids. V was shortened by 6 bases and J by 6 bases, with 30 bases between the two germline ends. In germline, CDR1 is KGHSH, CDR2 LQKENI. In DNA, the CDR3 is TGTGCCAGCTCCCCAGCAGGGGAGGGTCTCTCGCCTGGGATCGAGCAGTACTTC. This encodes CASSPAGEGLSPGIEQYF.

This clone has a handful of counts. V and J are TRBV7-3 and TRBJ2-5; tentative D call: TRBD2 (6 bases). The CDR3 runs to 16 residues. Trimming removed 0 bases from V and 5 bases from J, with 16 bases in between. CDR1 and CDR2 (germline): SGHTA, FQGTGA. This CDR3 is CASSLTRDSNRETQYF. The CDR3 nucleotides read TGTGCCAGCAGCTTAACCCGGGACTCAAATAGGGAGACCCAGTACTTC.

This clone was seen a handful of times. The chain has TRBV13 and TRBJ1-4; no firm D call. Looked up from germline, CDR1 is PRHDT and CDR2 is FYEKMQ (reference sequence). The CDR3 is 15 residues long. The V gene lost 2 bases and the J gene lost 3 bases, with 10 bases spanning the gap. This chain's CDR3 is CASSLLGSPNEKLFF. The CDR3, as DNA: TGTGCCAGCAGCTTATTGGGCAGCCCTAATGAAAAACTGTTTTTT.

The V call is TRBV28, the J call TRBJ2-1; maybe TRBD2 (7 bases). The CDR3 loop spans 16 amino acids. The germline V gene has CDR1 MDHEN and CDR2 SYDVKM. The ends were cut back, 6 bases at V and 8 bases at J, with 23 bases in the middle. The CDR3 protein is CASRLRLSGGRDEQFF. The CDR3 DNA sequence: TGTGCCAGCAGGCTAAGACTTTCCGGGGGGCGCGATGAGCAGTTCTTC.

This chain joins TRBV29-1 and TRBJ1-2; D is ambiguous. Deletions cut 6 bases from V and 0 bases from J, with 23 bases between. CDR1 and CDR2 (germline): SQVTM, ANQGSEA. This CDR3 contains 17 residues. The CDR3 DNA reads TGCAGCGTCGCCGTCCTCCGTGGGAGGGAATCTAACTATGGCTACACCTTC. It encodes CSVAVLRGRESNYGYTF.

This clone was detected a few times. This rearrangement joins TRBV7-2 to TRBJ2-2; D is ambiguous. V dropped 5 bases and J dropped 6 bases, with 7 bases sitting between them. This CDR3 has 12 residues. CDR1 is SGHTA, CDR2 FQGNSA, per germline. CDR3 region: CASSVLSGELFF. Here the CDR3 DNA reads TGTGCCAGCAGCGTACTGTCCGGGGAGCTGTTTTTT.

The V gene is TRBV29-1, the J gene TRBJ2-5; TRBD1 agrees at 8 bases. CDR1 SQVTM and CDR2 ANQGSEA come from the germline V gene. This CDR3 has 13 residues. V gave up 7 bases and J gave up 6 bases; unmatched junction bases: 10. The CDR3 loop is CSEGQDLKKTQYF. The CDR3, as DNA: TGCAGCGAGGGACAGGACCTGAAGAAGACCCAGTACTTC.

The table lists this clone with a few counts. The chain combines TRBV6-5 with TRBJ2-7; tentative D call: TRBD1 (5 bases). The CDR3 totals 16 residues. The V gene lost 2 bases and the J gene lost 0 bases, with 14 bases spanning the gap. Germline CDR1 and CDR2: MNHEY and SVGAGI. The DNA of the CDR3 is TGTGCCAGCAGTTACAACCGTAGGGGATCCTCCTACGAGCAGTACTTC. This encodes CASSYNRRGSSYEQYF.

The chain couples TRBV19 to TRBJ2-5, with 7 bases lining up with TRBD1. Germline loops: CDR1 LNHDA, CDR2 SQIVND (reference sequence). V shed 5 bases, J shed 4 bases, and the junction held 10 bases outside the gene matches. This CDR3 spans 15 amino acids. The CDR3 loop is CASSSRDSRGETQYF. The CDR3 region has the DNA TGTGCCAGTAGTTCACGGGACAGTCGCGGAGAGACCCAGTACTTC.

This clone was counted once. The CDR3 spells CASSRGTAAHQPQHF. The CDR3, as DNA: TGTGCCAGTAGTCGCGGGACAGCAGCCCATCAGCCCCAGCATTTT. The chain has TRBV19 and TRBJ1-5; 7 bases align to TRBD1. CDR1 and CDR2 (germline): LNHDA, SQIVND (reference sequence). After removal of 5 bases from V and 5 bases from J, the junction contained 9 bases not matched to a gene. This CDR3 has 15 amino acids.

This clone showed up just once. A junction end diverges from the germline sequence, so it may reflect a read error. The chain recombines TRBV19 with TRBJ2-1; D possibly uses TRBD1 or TRBD2 (5 bases each). The CDR3 sequence is 14 residues long. Germline loops: CDR1 LNHDA, CDR2 SQIVND (reference sequence). The DNA of the CDR3 is TGTACCAGTAGCCCCAACCGGGGCAGCAATGAGCAGTTCTTC. Translated: CTSSPNRGSNEQFF.

This clone has a handful of counts. The V and J genes are TRBV7-9 and TRBJ2-2; possible D gene TRBD2, 6 bases. Germline CDR1 SEHNR, CDR2 FQNEAQ (reference sequence). Trimming took 8 bases from V and 0 from J, leaving 10 bases between them. The CDR3 is made up of 14 amino acids. The CDR3 sequence: CASLEGSNTGELFF. CDR3 bases: TGTGCCAGCTTGGAGGGCTCGAACACCGGGGAGCTGTTTTTT. Full variable domain (outside the CDR3, taken from reference TRBV7-9 and TRBJ2-2): DTGVSQNPRHKITKRGQNVTFRCDPISEHNRLYWYRQTLGQGPEFLTYFQNEAQLEKSRLLSDRFSAERPKGSFSTLEIQRTEQGDSAMYLCASLEGSNTGELFFGEGSRLTVL.

This clone has only a few counts. V usage is TRBV29-1 and J usage is TRBJ1-6, with D perhaps TRBD1 (6 bases). The CDR3 runs 13 residues. The V and J ends lost 1 base and 9 bases respectively, with 10 bases between them. Per germline, CDR1 SQVTM and CDR2 ANQGSEA. CDR3 residues: CSVEGLDSSPLHF. CDR3 bases: TGCAGCGTTGAAGGGCTGGACAGTTCACCCCTCCACTTT.

As concerns this clone: This sample also contains other DNA sequences that code for the same CDR3. This chain uses TRBV15 with TRBJ1-1, with D tentatively TRBD1 (5 bases). The V end was cut by 0 bases, the J end by 0 bases, with 8 bases between. This CDR3 has 15 residues. Germline loops: CDR1 LNHNV, CDR2 YYDKDF (reference sequence). Here the CDR3 reads CATSREGRLNTEAFF. CDR3 DNA: TGTGCCACCAGCAGAGAGGGACGGTTGAACACTGAAGCTTTCTTT. The full variable domain, completed using reference TRBV15 and TRBJ1-1, is DAMVIQNPRYQVTQFGKPVTLSCSQTLNHNVMYWYQQKSSQAPKLLFHYYDKDFNNEADTPDNFQSRRPNTSFCFLDIRSPGLGDTAMYLCATSREGRLNTEAFFGQGTRLTVV.

The chain links TRBV28 to TRBJ1-5, with 8 bases that match TRBD1. Germline CDR1 reads MDHEN; CDR2 reads SYDVKM. J was trimmed by 4 bases and V by 6 bases; bases with no gene match: 8. The CDR3 runs to 15 residues. The CDR3 DNA follows: TGTGCCAGCAGCTCACAGGGGGGTAATAATCAGCCCCAGCATTTT. Encoded protein: CASSSQGGNNQPQHF.